The present entry profiles one T cell receptor beta chain with its context. This specimen belongs to a study of cytomegalovirus exposure and HLA in healthy donors. This CDR3 contains 14 residues. V shed 3 bases and J 1 base; nucleotides not matched to a gene: 0. Germline lookup yields CDR1 LNHDA and CDR2 SQIVND (reference sequence). With 60 Vbeta and 13 Jbeta primers, the PCR was carried out. The data were produced by immunoSEQ multiplex PCR, yet TCRdb's version contains in-frame clones alone and is incomplete. The data hold approximately 150,000 clones, with around 59% observed a single time. Sequenced: PBMCs. This chain connects TRBV19 to TRBJ1-1, with TRBD1 identical over 9 bases. The TCR originated in a male donor in good health and CMV-seronegative. The CDR3 DNA follows: TGTGCCAGTAGTATGGGACAGGGGAACACTGAAGCTTTCTTT. Its translation is CASSMGQGNTEAFF.